There are many counts of the clone carrying this TCR beta chain. Its cognate antigen is unknown. Unrecorded immune exposure was likely among donors, who were nominally healthy when sampled. After removal of 5 bases from V and 8 bases from J, the junction contained 15 bases not matched to a gene. Germline loops: CDR1 LGHNA, CDR2 YNFKEQ. The length of the CDR3 is 16 residues. Primers: 60 Vbeta forward and 13 Jbeta reverse. Generated by immunoSEQ multiplex PCR, the TCRdb table keeps only in-frame clones and is missing some. The data hold about 65,000 clones, with around four fifths observed a single time. This specimen comes from a study of cytomegalovirus exposure and HLA in healthy donors. Findings and caveats of the study: No immune exposure information besides CMV serostatus was available. One cluster of highly shared sequence variants probably arose as a sequencing artifact.

The chain carries TRBV4-2 and TRBJ2-1; 7 bases are a match to TRBD2. Sequences were obtained from PBMCs. This TCR came from a woman in her thirties in good health and CMV-seronegative. CDR3 protein: CASSVRRETGGDEQFF. The DNA for the CDR3 is TGTGCCAGCAGCGTCAGGCGGGAGACGGGCGGGGATGAGCAGTTCTTC.